This TCR beta chain was captured by sequencing in a study of CXCR3-negative and CXCR3-positive naive CD8 T cells. This CDR3 is 16 amino acids long. Looked up from germline, CDR1 is SGDLS and CDR2 is YYNGEE. TRB cDNA libraries were made by UMI-labeled 5' RACE. Each CDR3 protein gets one entry in TCRdb, which reprocessed the 5' RACE reads and gives no DNA. The table for this sample gives about 43,000 distinct CDR3 sequences. The sequence was obtained from a human donor in good health. Some clones in this sample may be carry-over from other donors' samples. Specimen: memory CD8+ T cells from blood. The rearrangement links TRBV9 to TRBJ1-6; TCRdb calls TRBD1, which cannot be checked without DNA. The CDR3 loop is CASSSPDREYGSPLHF.